A selection of T cell receptor beta chains follows, all from one sample in a study of T-cell reconstitution after alpha-beta-depleted transplantation in children. TCRdb reanalysed the PCR reads using MiXCR and keeps one entry per CDR3 protein. Here the sample spans 450,000 to 550,000 distinct CDR3 sequences, about an eighth being singletons. The sequences come from PBMCs, mostly from graft donor cells, collected 180 days after TCRalphabeta/CD19-depleted stem cell transplant. Receptors were obtained from a female patient aged 2 to 10 who had a stem cell transplant for aplastic anemia, so the T cells may come from the graft donor. The CDR3 runs from the conserved cysteine through the conserved F or W. Fields, in order: clone size, J gene, D gene, V gene, CDR3 DNA, CDR3 protein. D genes are given only for firm matches. The size of a clone is reported for some rows only, either as once, few or many, or as a class for expanded clones.

abundance: -; j_gene: TRBJ2-1; d_gene: -; v_gene: TRBV5-1; CDR3nt: TGCGCCAGCAGCTTCCTTGGACCGTCCGTATACAATGAGCAGTTCTTC; CDR3aa: CASSFLGPSVYNEQFF
abundance: few; j_gene: TRBJ2-1; d_gene: -; v_gene: TRBV14; CDR3nt: TGTGCCAGCAGCCCCCGCGTCAGCGGCTCCTACAATGAGCAGTTCTTC; CDR3aa: CASSPRVSGSYNEQFF
abundance: -; j_gene: TRBJ2-3; d_gene: TRBD2; v_gene: TRBV28; CDR3nt: TGTGCCAGCAGTCGAGCGGGAGCGGGCACAGATACGCAGTATTTT; CDR3aa: CASSRAGAGTDTQYF
abundance: few; j_gene: TRBJ1-1; d_gene: -; v_gene: TRBV5-1; CDR3nt: TGCGCCAGCAGCCCCAACCCAGGGATCCTGGGCACTGAAGCTTTCTTT; CDR3aa: CASSPNPGILGTEAFF
abundance: few; j_gene: TRBJ2-2; d_gene: -; v_gene: TRBV6-5; CDR3nt: TGTGCCAGCAGTTACAGGGCCGGAGGCTGGCTCTTCACCGGGGAGCTGTTTTTT; CDR3aa: CASSYRAGGWLFTGELFF
abundance: -; j_gene: TRBJ1-3; d_gene: TRBD1; v_gene: TRBV7-9; CDR3nt: TGTGCCAGCAGTGGGGGAGGGGGCACTGGAAACACCATATATTTT; CDR3aa: CASSGGGGTGNTIYF
abundance: many; j_gene: TRBJ2-3; d_gene: TRBD2; v_gene: TRBV20-1; CDR3nt: TGCAGTGCTTTCAAGCGGGAGGGGAGTACAGATACGCAGTATTTT; CDR3aa: CSAFKREGSTDTQYF
abundance: -; j_gene: TRBJ2-2; d_gene: TRBD1; v_gene: TRBV27; CDR3nt: TGTGCCAGCAGTTTAGAGGGGACAGTACGAACCGGGGAGCTGTTTTTT; CDR3aa: CASSLEGTVRTGELFF
abundance: few; j_gene: TRBJ2-5; d_gene: -; v_gene: TRBV28; CDR3nt: TGTGCCAGCAGTGGCGGGACGGAAGATAAACCATTCTACTTC; CDR3aa: CASSGGTEDKPFYF
abundance: few; j_gene: TRBJ2-6; d_gene: TRBD1; v_gene: TRBV27; CDR3nt: TGTGCCAGCAGAAGGACAGGCTCTGGGGCCAACGTCCTGACTTTC; CDR3aa: CASRRTGSGANVLTF
abundance: many; j_gene: TRBJ1-1; d_gene: -; v_gene: TRBV29-1; CDR3nt: TGCAGCGTTGTTGATGGGGTCCTGAACACTGAAGCTTTCTTT; CDR3aa: CSVVDGVLNTEAFF
abundance: -; j_gene: TRBJ2-1; d_gene: -; v_gene: TRBV7-2; CDR3nt: TGTGCCAGCACCGGCGAGCTTCCGGAGCAGTTCTTC; CDR3aa: CASTGELPEQFF
abundance: -; j_gene: TRBJ2-1; d_gene: -; v_gene: TRBV27; CDR3nt: TGTGCCAGCAGTATAGGGATTTACAATGAGCAGTTCTTC; CDR3aa: CASSIGIYNEQFF
abundance: -; j_gene: TRBJ1-3; d_gene: -; v_gene: TRBV15; CDR3nt: TGTGCCACCAGCAGACGAGAAGCTTCTGGAAACACCATATATTTT; CDR3aa: CATSRREASGNTIYF
abundance: -; j_gene: TRBJ2-5; d_gene: TRBD1; v_gene: TRBV7-2; CDR3nt: TGTGCCAGCAGCCCCGACCCGGGACAGGGGGCGCTAGGTCACTTC; CDR3aa: CASSPDPGQGALGHF
abundance: many; j_gene: TRBJ2-1; d_gene: -; v_gene: TRBV18; CDR3nt: TGTGCCACCCTTGAAAGTCGGGGCAATGAGCAGTTCTTC; CDR3aa: CATLESRGNEQFF
abundance: many; j_gene: TRBJ2-7; d_gene: -; v_gene: TRBV20-1; CDR3nt: TGCAGTGCTCTTCTCGGGACGGCCTACGAGCAGTACTTC; CDR3aa: CSALLGTAYEQYF
abundance: -; j_gene: TRBJ2-7; d_gene: TRBD1; v_gene: TRBV20-1; CDR3nt: TGCAGTGCTAGCCCGGGGACAGCCTACGAGCAGTACTTC; CDR3aa: CSASPGTAYEQYF
abundance: -; j_gene: TRBJ2-7; d_gene: -; v_gene: TRBV14; CDR3nt: TGTGCCAGCAGCCAAGGACTATTTGGGGCGCGAAGCTCCTACGAGCAGTACTTC; CDR3aa: CASSQGLFGARSSYEQYF
abundance: few; j_gene: TRBJ2-3; d_gene: -; v_gene: TRBV14; CDR3nt: TGTGCCAGCAGCCGCCTCGGGGGGCATACAGATACGCAGTATTTT; CDR3aa: CASSRLGGHTDTQYF
abundance: few; j_gene: TRBJ2-1; d_gene: -; v_gene: TRBV11-2; CDR3nt: TGTGCCAGCAGCATTACCGGGGGTCACAATGAGCAGTTCTTC; CDR3aa: CASSITGGHNEQFF
abundance: -; j_gene: TRBJ2-5; d_gene: -; v_gene: TRBV21-1; CDR3nt: TGTGCCAGCAGCAAACTCCGGCTTTTCCTGGGACTAGCGGGAGAGACCCAGTACTTC; CDR3aa: CASSKLRLFLGLAGETQYF
abundance: few; j_gene: TRBJ2-2; d_gene: -; v_gene: TRBV7-9; CDR3nt: TGTGCCAGCAGCCACGACGGTCGGAGCTCGCTCGCCGGGGAGCTGTTTTTT; CDR3aa: CASSHDGRSSLAGELFF
abundance: few; j_gene: TRBJ2-2; d_gene: TRBD2; v_gene: TRBV6-2/TRBV6-3; CDR3nt: TGTGCCAGCAGTTATAGTAGCGGGCCCCTCAACGGGGAGCTGTTTTTT; CDR3aa: CASSYSSGPLNGELFF
abundance: -; j_gene: TRBJ2-3; d_gene: TRBD1; v_gene: TRBV12-5; CDR3nt: TGTGCTAGTGGTTCAGGGGGTTCGGATACGCAGTATTTT; CDR3aa: CASGSGGSDTQYF
abundance: few; j_gene: TRBJ2-1; d_gene: -; v_gene: TRBV6-1; CDR3nt: TGTGCCAGCAGCACCGGGACGGCAACCGCTGGGGAGCAGTTCTTC; CDR3aa: CASSTGTATAGEQFF
abundance: few; j_gene: TRBJ1-1; d_gene: TRBD1; v_gene: TRBV12-5; CDR3nt: TGTGCTAGTGGTTTGGTAATCGGACAGGGGAACACTGAAGCTTTCTTT; CDR3aa: CASGLVIGQGNTEAFF
abundance: -; j_gene: TRBJ2-3; d_gene: -; v_gene: TRBV2; CDR3nt: TGTGCCAGCAGTGATCTCGGAACTAGCACAGATACGCAGTATTTT; CDR3aa: CASSDLGTSTDTQYF
abundance: few; j_gene: TRBJ2-3; d_gene: TRBD2; v_gene: TRBV14; CDR3nt: TGTGCCAGCAGAATGGCCGGGACTAGCTACGATACGCAGTATTTT; CDR3aa: CASRMAGTSYDTQYF
abundance: many; j_gene: TRBJ2-1; d_gene: -; v_gene: TRBV5-1; CDR3nt: TGCGCCAGCAGCTTGGAGGGGATCAATTCCTACAATGAGCAGTTCTTC; CDR3aa: CASSLEGINSYNEQFF
abundance: many; j_gene: TRBJ2-1; d_gene: TRBD2; v_gene: TRBV20-1; CDR3nt: TGCAGTGCTAGACGAGCGGGAGCCCCCTCCTACAATGAGCAGTTCTTC; CDR3aa: CSARRAGAPSYNEQFF
abundance: -; j_gene: TRBJ2-1; d_gene: TRBD2; v_gene: TRBV18; CDR3nt: TGTGCCAGCTCACCACTAGCGGGAGGCCACTACAATGAGCAGTTCTTC; CDR3aa: CASSPLAGGHYNEQFF
abundance: -; j_gene: TRBJ2-7; d_gene: TRBD2; v_gene: TRBV20-1; CDR3nt: TGCAGTGCTTCCGGACTAGCGGGAGTACTTTCCTACGAGCAGTACTTC; CDR3aa: CSASGLAGVLSYEQYF
abundance: -; j_gene: TRBJ2-3; d_gene: -; v_gene: TRBV11-2; CDR3nt: TGTGCCAGCAGCTTGCGGCTAGCGACTTTCGTAGATACGCAGTATTTT; CDR3aa: CASSLRLATFVDTQYF
abundance: -; j_gene: TRBJ1-3; d_gene: -; v_gene: TRBV12-5; CDR3nt: TGTGCTAGTGGTTTGGTGCACAGGGTTGGAAACACCATATATTTT; CDR3aa: CASGLVHRVGNTIYF
abundance: -; j_gene: TRBJ2-5; d_gene: -; v_gene: TRBV2; CDR3nt: TGTGCCAGCAGTGTCAACAGGGGGGGAGAGACCCAGTACTTC; CDR3aa: CASSVNRGGETQYF
abundance: many; j_gene: TRBJ2-7; d_gene: TRBD1; v_gene: TRBV10-3; CDR3nt: TGTGCCATCAGCGGACAGGGGTTTTACGAGCAGTACTTC; CDR3aa: CAISGQGFYEQYF
abundance: -; j_gene: TRBJ2-2; d_gene: -; v_gene: TRBV3-1; CDR3nt: TGTGCCAGCAGCCATTACAGTCCCCCCGGGGAGCTGTTTTTT; CDR3aa: CASSHYSPPGELFF
abundance: -; j_gene: TRBJ1-5; d_gene: TRBD1; v_gene: TRBV20-1; CDR3nt: TGCAGTGCTAGCTTGCGACAGGGCTTCAATCAGCCCCAGCATTTT; CDR3aa: CSASLRQGFNQPQHF
abundance: many; j_gene: TRBJ2-4; d_gene: -; v_gene: TRBV5-1; CDR3nt: TGCGCCAGCAGCTTGGGAGATCAAGCCAAAAACATTCAGTACTTC; CDR3aa: CASSLGDQAKNIQYF
abundance: -; j_gene: TRBJ1-3; d_gene: -; v_gene: TRBV4-3; CDR3nt: TGCGCCAGCAGCCAATTCGGGGGAGGAAACACCATATATTTT; CDR3aa: CASSQFGGGNTIYF
abundance: few; j_gene: TRBJ2-7; d_gene: -; v_gene: TRBV20-1; CDR3nt: TGCAGTGCTAGAGACGGACACTCCTACGAGCAGTACTTC; CDR3aa: CSARDGHSYEQYF
abundance: -; j_gene: TRBJ2-1; d_gene: TRBD2; v_gene: TRBV20-1; CDR3nt: TGCAGTGCTAGAGGGGGTCTAGCGGCGATTTACAATGAGCAGTTCTTC; CDR3aa: CSARGGLAAIYNEQFF
abundance: few; j_gene: TRBJ1-6; d_gene: -; v_gene: TRBV7-8; CDR3nt: TGTGCCAGCAGCTTAGCCAGGGTTTACAGCTCCTATAATTCACCCCTCCACTTT; CDR3aa: CASSLARVYSSYNSPLHF
abundance: few; j_gene: TRBJ1-3; d_gene: -; v_gene: TRBV7-2; CDR3nt: TGTGCCAGCAGCCGCGGAGGGCTCTCTGGAAACACCATATATTTT; CDR3aa: CASSRGGLSGNTIYF
abundance: few; j_gene: TRBJ1-5; d_gene: TRBD1; v_gene: TRBV5-4; CDR3nt: TGTGCCAGCAGCTGGGGCGGGACAGAGAGTCAGCACCAGCATTTT; CDR3aa: CASSWGGTESQHQHF
abundance: -; j_gene: TRBJ1-1; d_gene: TRBD1; v_gene: TRBV7-2; CDR3nt: TGTGCCAGCAGCTTTCCCCTCAGACAGGGGTACACTGAAGCTTTCTTT; CDR3aa: CASSFPLRQGYTEAFF
abundance: -; j_gene: TRBJ2-2; d_gene: -; v_gene: TRBV6-5; CDR3nt: TGTGCCAGCAGTTACTCGACCAGTAGGAATTCCTACACCGGGGAGCTGTTTTTT; CDR3aa: CASSYSTSRNSYTGELFF
abundance: -; j_gene: TRBJ2-5; d_gene: TRBD1; v_gene: TRBV5-1; CDR3nt: TGCGCCAGCAGCTTGTTGGGACAGATCGGAGAGACCCAGTACTTC; CDR3aa: CASSLLGQIGETQYF
abundance: many; j_gene: TRBJ2-7; d_gene: -; v_gene: TRBV27; CDR3nt: TGTGCCAGCAGTTTATCTGCTAGCGTCTTATCCTACGAGCAGTACTTC; CDR3aa: CASSLSASVLSYEQYF
abundance: few; j_gene: TRBJ2-2; d_gene: TRBD2; v_gene: TRBV4-3; CDR3nt: TGCGCCAGCAGTCCAAGTCCAGGGAGGGCCGACGGGGAGCTGTTTTTT; CDR3aa: CASSPSPGRADGELFF
abundance: few; j_gene: TRBJ2-5; d_gene: -; v_gene: TRBV20-1; CDR3nt: TGCAGTGCTAGAGCAGGGGCTAGCGGCCAAGAGACCCAGTACTTC; CDR3aa: CSARAGASGQETQYF
abundance: -; j_gene: TRBJ2-7; d_gene: -; v_gene: TRBV28; CDR3nt: TGTGCCAGCAGTCTCCCCCTGGTCGAGCAGTACTTC; CDR3aa: CASSLPLVEQYF